The clone carrying this T cell receptor beta chain was observed a handful of times. The antigen remains undetermined. CDR1 is MNHEY and CDR2 is SVGAGI in the germline V gene. V shed 0 bases, J shed 7 bases, and the junction held 3 bases outside the gene matches. The CDR3 consists of 16 residues. The sample comes from a study of blood T cells in healthy people across ages. Combining a sample-barcoded 5' primer with a J-beta primer mix, a second PCR ran for roughly 6 to 11 cycles. TCRdb re-called the 5' RACE reads through MiXCR, storing one row per CDR3 protein. The sample has approximately 1.5 million distinct CDR3 sequences; 35% to 45% are singletons. Overall study results and limits: Per million T cells, the diversity of TCR beta decreased roughly linearly as age advanced.

The receptor's source is a woman between 18 and 29 years old in good health. V usage is TRBV6-5 and J usage is TRBJ2-1; TRBD2 aligns across 13 bases. The sequenced sample was blood. The CDR3 is CASSYSTSGGENEQFF. As DNA, the CDR3 is TGTGCCAGCAGTTACTCAACTAGCGGGGGGGAAAATGAGCAGTTCTTC.